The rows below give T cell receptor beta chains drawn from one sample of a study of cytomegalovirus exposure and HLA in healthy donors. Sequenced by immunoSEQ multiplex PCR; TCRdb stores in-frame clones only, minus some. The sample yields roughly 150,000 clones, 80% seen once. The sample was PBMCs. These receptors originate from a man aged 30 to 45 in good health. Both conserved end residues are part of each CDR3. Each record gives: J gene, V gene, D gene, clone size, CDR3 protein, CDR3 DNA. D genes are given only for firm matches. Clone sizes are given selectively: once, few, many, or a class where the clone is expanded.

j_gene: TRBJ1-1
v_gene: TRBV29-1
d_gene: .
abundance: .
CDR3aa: CSFKIGQQNTEAFF
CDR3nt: TGCAGCTTTAAAATCGGACAGCAGAACACTGAAGCTTTCTTT

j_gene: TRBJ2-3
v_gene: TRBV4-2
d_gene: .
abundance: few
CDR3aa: CASSQVLGNTDTQYF
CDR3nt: TGTGCCAGCAGCCAGGTCCTAGGTAACACAGATACGCAGTATTTT

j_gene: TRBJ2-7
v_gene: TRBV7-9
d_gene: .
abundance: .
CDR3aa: CSSSLTGTSYEQYF
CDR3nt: TGTTCCAGCAGCTTAACAGGGACCTCCTACGAGCAGTACTTC

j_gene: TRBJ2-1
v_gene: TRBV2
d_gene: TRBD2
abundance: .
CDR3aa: CASSTSGRGNEQFF
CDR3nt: TGTGCCAGCAGCACTAGCGGGAGGGGAAATGAGCAGTTCTTC

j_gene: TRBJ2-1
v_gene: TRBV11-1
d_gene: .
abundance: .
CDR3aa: CASSPPGISYNEQFF
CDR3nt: TGTGCCAGCAGCCCTCCAGGGATTTCATACAATGAGCAGTTCTTC

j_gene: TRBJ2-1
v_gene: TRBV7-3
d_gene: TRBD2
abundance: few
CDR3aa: CASSPTSASSYNEQFF
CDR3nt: TGTGCCAGCAGCCCCACTAGCGCGAGCTCCTACAATGAGCAGTTCTTC

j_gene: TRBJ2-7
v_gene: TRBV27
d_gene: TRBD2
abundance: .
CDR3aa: CASNTGRASREQYF
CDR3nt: TGTGCCAGCAATACCGGGAGGGCCTCGAGAGAGCAGTACTTC

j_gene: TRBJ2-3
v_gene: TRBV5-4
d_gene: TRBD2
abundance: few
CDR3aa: CASSLTSGSTDTQYF
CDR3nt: TGTGCCAGCAGCCTAACTAGCGGGAGTACAGATACGCAGTATTTT

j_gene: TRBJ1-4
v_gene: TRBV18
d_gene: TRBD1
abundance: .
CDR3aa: CASSFNRGLDEKLFF
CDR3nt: TGTGCCAGCTCATTTAACAGGGGGCTAGACGAAAAACTGTTTTTT

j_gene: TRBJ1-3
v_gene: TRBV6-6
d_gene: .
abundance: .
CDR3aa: CASSYPSGAAGNTIYF
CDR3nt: TGTGCCAGCAGTTACCCATCAGGCGCCGCTGGAAACACCATATATTTT

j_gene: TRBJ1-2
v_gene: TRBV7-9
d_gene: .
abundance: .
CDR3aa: CASRETGGYTF
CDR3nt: TGTGCCAGCAGAGAAACAGGTGGCTACACCTTC

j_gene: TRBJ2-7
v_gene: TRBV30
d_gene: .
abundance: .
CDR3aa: CAWSGGSGPKGEQYF
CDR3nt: TGTGCCTGGAGCGGAGGTAGTGGGCCCAAGGGAGAGCAGTACTTC

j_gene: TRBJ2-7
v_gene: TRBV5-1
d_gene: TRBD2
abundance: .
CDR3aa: CASSLATSGSEIYEQYF
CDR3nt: TGCGCCAGCAGCTTGGCCACTAGCGGGAGTGAGATCTACGAGCAGTACTTC

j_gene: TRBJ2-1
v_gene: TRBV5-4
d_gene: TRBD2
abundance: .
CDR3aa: CASSLGGTSGGEQFF
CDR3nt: TGTGCCAGCAGCTTAGGCGGCACTTCGGGGGGTGAGCAGTTCTTC

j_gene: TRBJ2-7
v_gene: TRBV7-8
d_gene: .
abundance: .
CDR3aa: CASSLGAYEQYF
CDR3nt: TGTGCCAGCAGCCTAGGAGCTTACGAGCAGTACTTC

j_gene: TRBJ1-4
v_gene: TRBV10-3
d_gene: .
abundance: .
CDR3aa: CASRGSEKLFF
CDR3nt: TGTGCCTCGCGAGGAAGTGAAAAACTGTTTTTT

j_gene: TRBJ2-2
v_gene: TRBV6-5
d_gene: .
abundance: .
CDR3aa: CASSYPGTGELFF
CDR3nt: TGTGCCAGCAGTTACCCCGGGACCGGGGAGCTGTTTTTT

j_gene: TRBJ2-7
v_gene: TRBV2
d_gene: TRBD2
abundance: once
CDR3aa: CASSPGTRSYEQYF
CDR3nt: TGTGCCAGCAGCCCCGGGACTAGATCCTACGAGCAGTACTTC

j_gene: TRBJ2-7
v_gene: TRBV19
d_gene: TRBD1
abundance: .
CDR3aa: CASSILTGNYEQYF
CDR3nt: TGTGCCAGTAGTATTTTGACAGGGAACTACGAGCAGTACTTC

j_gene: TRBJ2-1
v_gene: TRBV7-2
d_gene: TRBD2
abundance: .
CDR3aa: CASGGLAGYNEQFF
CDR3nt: TGTGCCAGCGGGGGGCTAGCGGGCTACAATGAGCAGTTCTTC

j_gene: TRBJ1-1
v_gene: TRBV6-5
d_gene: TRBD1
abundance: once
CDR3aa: CASSLGQGGTEAFF
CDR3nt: TGTGCCAGCAGCCTCGGGCAGGGGGGCACTGAAGCTTTCTTT

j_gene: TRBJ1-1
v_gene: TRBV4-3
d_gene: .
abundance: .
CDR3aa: CASSQEGGPGTEAFF
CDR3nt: TGCGCCAGCAGCCAAGAAGGAGGGCCGGGCACTGAAGCTTTCTTT

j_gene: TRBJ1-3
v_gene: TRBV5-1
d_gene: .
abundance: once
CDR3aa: CACTSGTGRGNTIYF
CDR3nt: TGCGCCTGTACGTCGGGCACAGGGAGAGGAAACACCATATATTTT

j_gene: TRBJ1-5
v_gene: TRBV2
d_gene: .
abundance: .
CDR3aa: CASSIRQANQPQHF
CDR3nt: TGTGCCAGCAGTATACGACAGGCCAATCAGCCCCAGCATTTT

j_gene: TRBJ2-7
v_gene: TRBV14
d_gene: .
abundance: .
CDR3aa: CASSQGRVPQYF
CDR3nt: TGTGCCAGCAGCCAAGGACGGGTACCACAGTACTTC

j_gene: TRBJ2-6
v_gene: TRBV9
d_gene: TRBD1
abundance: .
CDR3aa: CASSEQGSGANVLTF
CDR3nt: TGTGCCAGCAGCGAACAGGGGTCTGGGGCCAACGTCCTGACTTTC

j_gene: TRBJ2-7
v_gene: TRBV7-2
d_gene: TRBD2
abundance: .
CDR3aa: CASSRGTSGSSPSSYEQYF
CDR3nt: TGTGCCAGCAGCCGAGGCACTAGCGGGAGTAGCCCCTCCTCCTACGAGCAGTACTTC

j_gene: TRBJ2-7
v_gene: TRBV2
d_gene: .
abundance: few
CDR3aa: CASTSGNEQYF
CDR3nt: TGTGCCAGCACTTCAGGGAACGAGCAGTACTTC